The clone carrying this T cell receptor beta chain has a handful of counts. These data are taken from a study of blood T cell repertoires in COVID-19. This table comes from immunoSEQ multiplex PCR, and its TCRdb copy is limited to in-frame clones, with some not included. In the table there are 200,000 to 300,000 clones, 87% of which are singletons. Germline CDR1 LNHDA, CDR2 SQIVND (reference sequence). V dropped 5 bases and J dropped 7; count of bases not matched to a gene: 9. The CDR3 spans 15 residues. Sequencing was carried out using peripheral blood. The chain recombines TRBV19 with TRBJ1-5; 9 bases are shared with TRBD1. This receptor was obtained from a man between 60 and 70 years old who had recovered from COVID-19. CDR3 loop: CASSPRDRAHQPQHF. The CDR3 nucleotides read TGTGCCAGTAGTCCACGGGACAGGGCCCACCAGCCCCAGCATTTT. The entire variable domain, with the rest obtained from reference TRBV19 and TRBJ1-5, is as follows: DGGITQSPKYLFRKEGQNVTLSCEQNLNHDAMYWYRQDPGQGLRLIYYSQIVNDFQKGDIAEGYSVSREKKESFPLTVTSAQKNPTAFYLCASSPRDRAHQPQHFGDGTRLSIL.